The next 20 T cell receptor beta chains were all read from a single sample in a study of shared clonotypes between healthy human individuals. The protocol was immunoSEQ multiplex PCR, while the TCRdb copy is restricted to in-frame clones and leaves out a portion. There are 2 million to 2.5 million clones in the sample; around 92% occur only once, and 0.37% lies in the top ten. What was sequenced was naive CD4+ T cells from PBMCs. Sample subset: CD45RA+ positively selected. These receptors were obtained from a man between 18 and 29 years old in good health. Some clones in this sample may be carry-over from other donors' samples.

This sequence joins TRBV6-6 and TRBJ2-7; no clear D gene. Germline CDR1 MNHNY, CDR2 SVGAGI (reference sequence). The V end was cut by 0 bases, the J end by 2 bases, with 8 bases between. CDR3 length: 14 residues. CDR3: CASSYSAVAYEQYF. The DNA for the CDR3 is TGTGCCAGCAGTTACTCCGCGGTTGCCTACGAGCAGTACTTC.

The V call is TRBV7-3, the J call TRBJ1-5; D might be TRBD1 (5 bases). V was trimmed by 3 bases and J by 3 bases, leaving 9 bases between them. The CDR3 is made up of 14 amino acids. Germline V gene lookup returns CDR1 SGHTA and CDR2 FQGTGA. The CDR3 DNA reads as TGTGCCAGCAGCTTGGGACCGACCAATCAGCCCCAGCATTTT. It translates to CASSLGPTNQPQHF.

The chain carries TRBV5-1 and TRBJ2-1, with 16 positions matching TRBD2. The V gene end was trimmed by 3 bases and the J gene end by 10 bases; junction bases not matched to a gene: 7. Germline-derived CDR1 and CDR2 are SGHRS and YFSETQ. The length of the CDR3 is 16 residues. CDR3 sequence (DNA): TGCGCCAGCAGCTCCCCCCCGGGACTAGCGGGAGGGGAGCAGTTCTTC. It specifies CASSSPPGLAGGEQFF.

This chain joins TRBV6-7 and TRBJ1-5, with D unresolved. TRBV6-7 belongs to the ORF category, with a function that is uncertain. Trimming took 5 bases from V and 6 from J, leaving 17 bases between them. This CDR3 is 15 amino acids long. The CDR3 spells CASSPPLSPGQPQHF. DNA for the CDR3: TGTGCCAGCAGTCCCCCCCTTTCCCCGGGTCAGCCCCAGCATTTT.

Details on this clone: Other DNA sequences in this sample translate to the same CDR3. The V gene is TRBV7-9, the J gene TRBJ2-2; D possibly corresponds to TRBD1 (6 bases). V dropped 0 bases and J dropped 4 bases, with 6 bases sitting between them. CDR3 length: 14 amino acids. Germline CDR1 reads SEHNR; CDR2 reads FQNEAQ (reference sequence). The CDR3 DNA reads TGTGCCAGCAGCTTAGCAGGGGGCACCGGGGAGCTGTTTTTT. It specifies CASSLAGGTGELFF.

This chain uses TRBV5-5 with TRBJ1-4; 7 nucleotides line up with TRBD1. V gave up 2 bases and J gave up 7 bases; unmatched junction bases: 11. The CDR3 is 16 residues long. Germline CDR1 is SGHKS and CDR2 is YYEKEE (reference sequence). The CDR3: CASSFPSGGLGEKLFF. The CDR3 coding sequence is TGTGCCAGCAGCTTTCCTTCAGGGGGGCTCGGTGAAAAACTGTTTTTT.

This chain links TRBV29-1 with TRBJ1-3, with TRBD1 as a possible D gene (5 bases). Germline values: CDR1 SQVTM, CDR2 ANQGSEA. The ends were cut back, 6 bases at V and 4 bases at J, with 13 bases in the middle. The CDR3 is 13 amino acids. CDR3 protein: CSVGTATGNTIYF. For the CDR3, the DNA is TGCAGCGTGGGGACCGCGACGGGAAACACCATATATTTT.

The chain combines TRBV10-3 with TRBJ1-1, with 9 bases aligning to TRBD1. Germline CDR1 is ENHRY and CDR2 is SYGVKD. V shed 4 bases, J shed 7 bases, and the junction held 10 bases outside the gene matches. The CDR3 has 15 amino acids. The CDR3 nucleotides read TGTGCCATCAGTGGAACCACAGGGGGCCAGGGTGAAGCTTTCTTT. Translating it yields CAISGTTGGQGEAFF.

V usage is TRBV28 and J usage is TRBJ1-5; D unclear. V was shortened by 3 bases and J by 0 bases, with 6 bases between the two germline ends. Germline assignment: CDR1 MDHEN and CDR2 SYDVKM. The CDR3 contains 14 residues. Written as DNA, the CDR3 is TGTGCCAGCAGTTTCGGGAGTAGCAATCAGCCCCAGCATTTT. Protein: CASSFGSSNQPQHF. The full variable domain, completed using reference TRBV28 and TRBJ1-5, is DVKVTQSSRYLVKRTGEKVFLECVQDMDHENMFWYRQDPGLGLRLIYFSYDVKMKEKGDIPEGYSVSREKKERFSLILESASTNQTSMYLCASSFGSSNQPQHFGDGTRLSIL.

V is TRBV19 and J is TRBJ2-3, with TRBD2 identical over 7 bases. The CDR3 runs 15 residues. Trimming removed 5 bases from V and 2 bases from J; junction bases left unmatched: 7. The germline gives CDR1 LNHDA, CDR2 SQIVND (reference sequence). CDR3 protein: CASSLTSRSTDTQYF. CDR3 nucleotides: TGTGCCAGTAGTCTGACTAGCAGATCCACAGATACGCAGTATTTT.

With regard to this clone: A read error is likely, as this CDR3 ends without the conserved phenylalanine or tryptophan. The limits of the CDR3 on the DNA are not certain, so only TCRdb's listed CDR3 is given. The J gene is TRBJ2-7, the V gene TRBV2; TRBD1, the table's D call, was not compared with the DNA. Both ends counted, the CDR3 spans 11 residues. CDR1 and CDR2 from the germline V gene are SNHLY and FYNNEI. CDR3 in amino acids: CASSYPGTGPL.

In the case of this clone: Other DNA sequences in the same sample also yield this CDR3. This chain links TRBV7-3 with TRBJ2-1; D not resolved. Germline loops: CDR1 SGHTA, CDR2 FQGTGA. This CDR3 comprises 15 residues. V dropped 6 bases and J dropped 0 bases, with 12 bases sitting between them. The CDR3 loop is CASSLGASSYNEQFF. The DNA of the CDR3 is TGTGCCAGCAGTCTCGGAGCGAGCTCCTACAATGAGCAGTTCTTC.

This CDR3 is CASSSFASGANVLTF. The CDR3 DNA reads TGCGCCAGCAGCTCATTTGCATCTGGGGCCAACGTCCTGACTTTC. The chain is built from TRBV5-1 and TRBJ2-6; no definite D call. Germline V lookup: CDR1 SGHRS, CDR2 YFSETQ. Trimming pared 3 bases from V and 1 base from J, leaving 8 bases between. This CDR3 is 15 amino acids long.

The genes are TRBV28 and TRBJ1-4; D remains ambiguous. Germline V CDR1 and CDR2: MDHEN, SYDVKM. The CDR3 is 15 amino acids. The V end lost 3 bases, the J end lost 4 bases, and 12 bases lay between the germline ends. DNA of the CDR3: TGTGCCAGCAGTTTGTCCGGCAGTCTTAATGAAAAACTGTTTTTT. As protein: CASSLSGSLNEKLFF.

The V and J genes are TRBV6-1 and TRBJ1-1; TRBD1 agrees at 7 bases. The CDR3 length is 14 residues. Trimming at V came to 4 bases and at J to 1 base, leaving 3 bases not matched to a gene. CDR1 and CDR2 (germline): MNHNS, SASEGT. The CDR3 DNA is TGTGCCAGCAGTGGGGGACAGAAGAACACTGAAGCTTTCTTT. Translated, it gives CASSGGQKNTEAFF.

This clone was recorded a few times. The chain joins TRBV7-2 to TRBJ1-1, with D unresolved. The CDR3 length is 13 residues. Trimming cost V 2 bases and J 6 bases, with 10 bases left between them. In germline, CDR1 is SGHTA, CDR2 FQGNSA. The CDR3 sequence: CASSLLREAEAFF. The CDR3 coding sequence is TGTGCCAGCAGCTTACTCCGGGAAGCTGAAGCTTTCTTT.

This clone occurred a few times. The rearrangement uses TRBV5-4 and TRBJ1-2, with D tentatively TRBD1 (6 bases). CDR3 length: 14 residues. Germline V gene lookup returns CDR1 SGHNT and CDR2 YYREEE (reference sequence). Trimming stripped 5 bases from V and 4 bases from J, with 15 bases between. CDR3 loop: CASRSQGSPYGYTF. CDR3 DNA sequence: TGTGCCAGCAGATCGCAGGGGTCCCCCTATGGCTACACCTTC.

The chain couples TRBV7-2 to TRBJ2-1; possibly TRBD2 for D (6 bases). Per the germline V gene, CDR1 is SGHTA and CDR2 is FQGNSA. CDR3 length: 15 amino acids. V shed 4 bases and J shed 11 bases, with 21 bases lying between them. For the CDR3, the DNA is TGTGCCAGCAGCTCGGGGACCGGGAGAGGTTTGCAGCAGTTCTTC. This sequence encodes CASSSGTGRGLQQFF.

The chain employs TRBV5-4 and TRBJ1-1, with a weak D call TRBD1 (6 bases). The CDR3 is 13 residues long. Trimming stripped 0 bases from V and 8 bases from J, with 11 bases between. Per germline, CDR1 SGHNT and CDR2 YYREEE (reference sequence). The CDR3 loop is CASSLGRGDEAFF. For the CDR3, the DNA is TGTGCCAGCAGCTTGGGAAGGGGGGACGAAGCTTTCTTT.

The chain uses TRBV28 and TRBJ2-1, with no clear D. Per germline, CDR1 MDHEN and CDR2 SYDVKM. The CDR3 totals 12 residues. V shed 4 bases and J shed 10 bases, with 11 bases lying between them. The CDR3 coding sequence is TGTGCCAGCAGTTCCGACTTATGGGAGCAGTTCTTC. Its translation: CASSSDLWEQFF.